This entry describes one TCR beta chain. Its antigen is undetermined. The sample belongs to a study of T cell responses to AZD1222 COVID-19 vaccine. At the level of the study: Second-dose schedules of about 4 or about 12 weeks were combined.

The table came from immunoSEQ multiplex PCR; TCRdb's copy has only in-frame clones and leaves some out. The data contain 160,000 or so clones, less than 90% of them singletons. Study results and limitations: Mostly white British, mostly female donors; authors suggested clonal diversity may be underestimated.

V lost 0 bases to trimming and J lost 0 bases, with 11 bases between them. The germline CDR1 and CDR2 sequences are SGHVS and FQNEAQ. This CDR3 spans 16 amino acids. The gene calls are TRBV7-8 and TRBJ1-2; D not resolved. The TCR comes from an adult in good health. The source was peripheral blood, collected on day 0 of AZD1222 vaccination. The DNA for the CDR3 is TGTGCCAGCAGCTTAGCGCGGCAGAGAGCTAACTATGGCTACACCTTC. Its protein is CASSLARQRANYGYTF.